These T cell receptor beta chains were read from a single sample in a study of ipilimumab plus nivolumab after autologous stem cell transplantation. Assay used: immunoSEQ multiplex PCR; TCRdb lists only in-frame clones, some missing. The table shows tens of thousands of clones, with approximately 92% occurring only once. The sample in question was PBMCs, obtained in a trial of ipilimumab plus nivolumab as post-transplant consolidation. The receptors derive from a male donor with multiple myeloma. Both conserved end residues are part of each CDR3. Each record gives: V gene, CDR3 length, CDR3 protein.

TRBV28	13	CASSRRITDTQYF
TRBV30	14	CAWSGDSGNQPQHF
TRBV27	15	CASSFDRGRNNEQFF
TRBV5-4	13	CASSLEALEEQYF
TRBV9	15	CASSYGQGVPGELFF
TRBV10-2	16	CASSEHGDGSGNTIYF
TRBV30	15	CAWSVVRGLGETQYF
TRBV29-1	12	CSVAGNSYEQYF
TRBV4-2	17	CASSQQTTRRAYNEQFF
TRBV7-2	17	CASSLAPGTSGSGEQYF
TRBV7-2	14	CASSLASRNTEAFF
TRBV27	17	CASSLSEAGGPSNEQFF
TRBV7-9	16	CASSLAWEVGTDTQYF
TRBV2	14	CASSKDRGGTEAFF
TRBV27	14	CASSPRDRVNGYTF
TRBV6-5	13	CASSWDIGQPQHF
TRBV19	15	CASSIMGRRPGELFF
TRBV28	12	CASRTGNQPQHF
TRBV19	12	CASRDRNYGYTF
TRBV7-2	17	CASSLGPGGGSGNTIYF
TRBV18	15	CASSQGTGTAEKLFF
TRBV5-1	18	CASSSRTTSGGHTGELFF
TRBV6-6	15	CASRRTGQMNTEAFF
TRBV18	15	CASSPPSAGSYEQYF
TRBV28	14	CASSLGGGPYGYTF
TRBV18	14	CASSRTSGVYEQYF
TRBV11-1	14	CASSQTGSTDTQYF
TRBV19	15	CASNPGTYSNQPQHF
TRBV7-2	17	CASSLSPGTVFQETQYF
TRBV11-2	13	CASSRLNTGELFF
TRBV6-5	13	CASQLQGWETQYF
TRBV5-1	12	CASSVLGHEQYF
TRBV27	13	CASSWGRGEKLFF
TRBV15	13	CATSGQTEDEQFF
TRBV6-1	12	CASSETTGELFF
TRBV15	16	CATSRDLGGAEYEQYF
TRBV7-2	13	CASSLALGETQYF
TRBV5-1	16	CASSTRTSGETDTQYF
TRBV19	13	CASSSDRVYGYTF
TRBV6-6	15	CASSYSKGRGDEQYF
TRBV5-1	14	CASRGPGNTDTQYF
TRBV7-8	16	CASSLRASYSNQPQHF
TRBV12-5	15	CASGLYVTGNQPQHF
TRBV13	18	CASSLGDRGPATNEKLFF
TRBV5-1	17	CASSSGLAGGLTGELFF
TRBV11-3	14	CASSQGPPTDTQYF
TRBV29-1	19	CSVVNPIIDGVSSYNEQFF
TRBV28	18	CASSGPGLAGGSVGKQFF